This T cell receptor beta chain was found in a study of blood T cell repertoires in COVID-19. Across the whole study: There were acute and convalescent COVID-19 samples, and they came from the United States, Italy and Spain. Sample material is recorded as cDNA or gDNA derived from T cells, B-cell-depleted T cells, or PBMCs.

V was shortened by 0 bases and J by 3 bases, with 9 bases between the two germline ends. CDR1 MNHEY and CDR2 SMNVEV come from the germline V gene (reference sequence). CDR3 length: 15 residues. Under the authors' procedure: Reference gene primer amplification gave estimated nucleated cell counts. TCRdb's table, derived via immunoSEQ multiplex PCR, lists solely in-frame clones and lacks some. V, J and clone size were drawn from that table, and D and trimming were deduced from the DNA. The table includes roughly 170,000 clones, approximately 82% detected once. The rearrangement joins TRBV27 to TRBJ1-5, with a tentative D call TRBD1 (5 bases). Sequencing was performed on PBMCs or T cells enriched from blood (not recorded which). The clonotype comes from a man aged 55 to 69 who had recovered from COVID-19. The CDR3 DNA follows: TGTGCCAGCAGTTTATCGACAGTTAACAATCAGCCCCAGCATTTT. Its protein is CASSLSTVNNQPQHF.